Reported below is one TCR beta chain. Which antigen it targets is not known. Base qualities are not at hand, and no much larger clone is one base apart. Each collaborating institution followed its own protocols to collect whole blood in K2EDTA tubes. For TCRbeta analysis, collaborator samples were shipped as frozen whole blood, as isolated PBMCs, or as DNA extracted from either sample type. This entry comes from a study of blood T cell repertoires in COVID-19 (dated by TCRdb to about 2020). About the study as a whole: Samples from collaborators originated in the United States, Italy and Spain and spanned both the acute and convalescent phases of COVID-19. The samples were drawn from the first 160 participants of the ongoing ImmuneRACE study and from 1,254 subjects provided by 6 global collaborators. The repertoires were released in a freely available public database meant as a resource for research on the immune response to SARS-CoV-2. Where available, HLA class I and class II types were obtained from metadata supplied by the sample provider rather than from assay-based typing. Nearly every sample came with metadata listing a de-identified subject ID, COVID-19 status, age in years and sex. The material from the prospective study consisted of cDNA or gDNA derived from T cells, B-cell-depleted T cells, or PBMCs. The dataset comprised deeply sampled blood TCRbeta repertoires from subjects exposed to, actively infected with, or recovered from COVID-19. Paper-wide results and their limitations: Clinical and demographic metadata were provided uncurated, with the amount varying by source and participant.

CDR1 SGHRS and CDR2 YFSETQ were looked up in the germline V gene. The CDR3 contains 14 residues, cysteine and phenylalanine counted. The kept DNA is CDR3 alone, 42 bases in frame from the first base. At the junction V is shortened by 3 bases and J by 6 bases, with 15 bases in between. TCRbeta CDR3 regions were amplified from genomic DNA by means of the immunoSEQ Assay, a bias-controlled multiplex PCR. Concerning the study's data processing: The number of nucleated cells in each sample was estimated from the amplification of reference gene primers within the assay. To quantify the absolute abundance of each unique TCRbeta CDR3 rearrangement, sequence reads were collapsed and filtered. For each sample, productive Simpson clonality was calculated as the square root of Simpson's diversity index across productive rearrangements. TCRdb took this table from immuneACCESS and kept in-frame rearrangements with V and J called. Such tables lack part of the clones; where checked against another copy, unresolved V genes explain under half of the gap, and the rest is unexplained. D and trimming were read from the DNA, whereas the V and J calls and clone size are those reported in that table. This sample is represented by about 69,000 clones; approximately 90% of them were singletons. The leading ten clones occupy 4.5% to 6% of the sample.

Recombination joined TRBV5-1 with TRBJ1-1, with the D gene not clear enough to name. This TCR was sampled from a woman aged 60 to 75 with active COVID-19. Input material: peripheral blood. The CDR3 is CASSSGLQAAEAFF. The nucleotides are TGCGCCAGCAGCTCTGGGCTTCAAGCGGCTGAAGCTTTCTTT. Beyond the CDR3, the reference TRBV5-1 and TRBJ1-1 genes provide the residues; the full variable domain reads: KAGVTQTPRYLIKTRGQQVTLSCSPISGHRSVSWYQQTPGQGLQFLFEYFSETQRNKGNFPGRFSGRQFSNSRSEMNVSTLELGDSALYLCASSSGLQAAEAFFGQGTRLTVV.